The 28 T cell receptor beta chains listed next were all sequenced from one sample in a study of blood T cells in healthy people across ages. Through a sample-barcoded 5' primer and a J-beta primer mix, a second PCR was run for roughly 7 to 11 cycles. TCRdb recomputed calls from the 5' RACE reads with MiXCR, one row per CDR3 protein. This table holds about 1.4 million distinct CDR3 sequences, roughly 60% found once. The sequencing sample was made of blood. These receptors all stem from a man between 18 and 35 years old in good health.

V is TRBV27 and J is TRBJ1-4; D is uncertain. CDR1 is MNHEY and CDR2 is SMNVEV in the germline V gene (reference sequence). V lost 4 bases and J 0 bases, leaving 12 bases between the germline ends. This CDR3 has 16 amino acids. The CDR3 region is CASSSNAYATNEKLFF. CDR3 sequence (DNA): TGTGCCAGCAGTTCAAACGCTTATGCAACTAATGAAAAACTGTTTTTT.

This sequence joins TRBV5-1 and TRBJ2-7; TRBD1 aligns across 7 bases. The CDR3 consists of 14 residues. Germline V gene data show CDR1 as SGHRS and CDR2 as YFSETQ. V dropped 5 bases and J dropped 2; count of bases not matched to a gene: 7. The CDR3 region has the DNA TGCGCCAGCAGAACGATGGGACAGCCCTACGAGCAGTACTTC. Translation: CASRTMGQPYEQYF.

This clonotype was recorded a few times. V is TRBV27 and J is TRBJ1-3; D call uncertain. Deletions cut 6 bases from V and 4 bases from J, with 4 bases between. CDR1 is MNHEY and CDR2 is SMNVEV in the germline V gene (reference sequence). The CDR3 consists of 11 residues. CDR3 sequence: CASRWGNTIYF. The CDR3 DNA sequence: TGTGCCAGCAGGTGGGGAAACACCATATATTTT.

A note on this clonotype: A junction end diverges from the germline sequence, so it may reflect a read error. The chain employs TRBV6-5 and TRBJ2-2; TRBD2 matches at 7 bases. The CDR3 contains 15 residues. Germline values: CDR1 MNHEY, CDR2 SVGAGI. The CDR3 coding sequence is TGTACCAGCGGATCTACTAGCGCGGGCACCGGGGAGCTGTTTTTT. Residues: CTSGSTSAGTGELFF.

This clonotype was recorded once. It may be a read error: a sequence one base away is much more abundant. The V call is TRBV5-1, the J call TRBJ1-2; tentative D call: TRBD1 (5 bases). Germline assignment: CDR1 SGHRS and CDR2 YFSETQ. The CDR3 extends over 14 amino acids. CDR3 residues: CAGSLDGTDYGYTF. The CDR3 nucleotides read TGCGCCGGCAGCTTGGACGGGACTGACTATGGCTACACCTTC.

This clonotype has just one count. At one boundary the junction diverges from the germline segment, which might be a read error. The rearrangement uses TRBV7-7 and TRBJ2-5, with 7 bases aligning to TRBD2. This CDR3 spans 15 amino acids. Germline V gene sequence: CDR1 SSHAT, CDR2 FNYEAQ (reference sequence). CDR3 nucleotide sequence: TGTGCTAGCAGCTCGGGACTACCCAACCAAGAGACCCAGTACTTC. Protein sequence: CASSSGLPNQETQYF.

DNA of the CDR3: TGCGCCAGCAGCTTGGCTCCTGTACTAAGCTACAATGAGCAGTACTTC. Translated: CASSLAPVLSYNEQYF. The J gene is TRBJ2-5, the V gene TRBV5-1; D not certain. The CDR3 spans 16 residues. Germline loops: CDR1 SGHRS, CDR2 YFSETQ. V was clipped by 0 bases and J by 11 bases, with 23 bases between them.

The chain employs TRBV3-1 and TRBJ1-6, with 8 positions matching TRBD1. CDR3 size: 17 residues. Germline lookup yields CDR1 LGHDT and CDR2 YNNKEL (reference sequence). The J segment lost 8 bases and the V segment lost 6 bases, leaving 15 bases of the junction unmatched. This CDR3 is CASSTPYGQGADSPLHF. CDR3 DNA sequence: TGTGCCAGCAGTACACCTTACGGTCAGGGGGCCGATTCACCCCTCCACTTT.

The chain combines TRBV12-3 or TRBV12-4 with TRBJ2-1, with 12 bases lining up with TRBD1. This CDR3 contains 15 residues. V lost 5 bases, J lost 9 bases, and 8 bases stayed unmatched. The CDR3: CASSPGQGALTEQFF. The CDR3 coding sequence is TGTGCCAGCAGTCCGGGACAGGGGGCGTTAACTGAGCAGTTCTTC.

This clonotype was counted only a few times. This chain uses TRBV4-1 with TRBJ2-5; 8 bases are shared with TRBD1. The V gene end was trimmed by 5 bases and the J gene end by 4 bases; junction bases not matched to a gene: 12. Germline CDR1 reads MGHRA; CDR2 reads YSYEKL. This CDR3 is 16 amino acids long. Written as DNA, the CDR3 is TGCGCCAGCAGCGACAAAATTGACAGGGGAGGAGAGACCCAGTACTTC. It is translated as CASSDKIDRGGETQYF.

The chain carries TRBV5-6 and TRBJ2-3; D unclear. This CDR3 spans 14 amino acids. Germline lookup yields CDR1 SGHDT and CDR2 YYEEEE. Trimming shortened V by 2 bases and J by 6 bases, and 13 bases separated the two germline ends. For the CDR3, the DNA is TGTGCCAGCAGCTTTGGCCCCTCGCTGGATACGCAGTATTTT. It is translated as CASSFGPSLDTQYF.

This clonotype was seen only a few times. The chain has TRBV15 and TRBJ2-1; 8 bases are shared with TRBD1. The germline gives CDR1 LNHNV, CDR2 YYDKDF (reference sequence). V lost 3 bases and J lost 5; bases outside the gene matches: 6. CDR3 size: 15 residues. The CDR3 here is CATSSRDRSHNEQFF. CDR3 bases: TGTGCCACCAGCAGCCGGGACAGGTCCCACAATGAGCAGTTCTTC.

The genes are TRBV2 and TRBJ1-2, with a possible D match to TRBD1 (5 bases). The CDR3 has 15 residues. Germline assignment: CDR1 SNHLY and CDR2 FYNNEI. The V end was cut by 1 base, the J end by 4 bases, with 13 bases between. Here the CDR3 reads CASSEDDSLFYGYTF. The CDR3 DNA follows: TGTGCCAGCAGTGAAGACGACAGCCTTTTCTATGGCTACACCTTC. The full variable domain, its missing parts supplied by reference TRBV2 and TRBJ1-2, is EPEVTQTPSHQVTQMGQEVILRCVPISNHLYFYWYRQILGQKVEFLVSFYNNEISEKSEIFDDQFSVERPDGSNFTLKIRSTKLEDSAMYFCASSEDDSLFYGYTFGSGTRLTVV.

CDR3 residues: CASSPGTPAHQPQHF. CDR3 nucleotides: TGTGCCAGCAGTCCCGGGACACCGGCCCATCAGCCCCAGCATTTT. The V and J genes are TRBV28 and TRBJ1-5, with D tentatively TRBD1 (6 bases). Between the trimmed V and J ends, which lost 5 bases and 5 bases, there was a span of 16 bases. The CDR3 consists of 15 residues. Germline V gene lookup returns CDR1 MDHEN and CDR2 SYDVKM.

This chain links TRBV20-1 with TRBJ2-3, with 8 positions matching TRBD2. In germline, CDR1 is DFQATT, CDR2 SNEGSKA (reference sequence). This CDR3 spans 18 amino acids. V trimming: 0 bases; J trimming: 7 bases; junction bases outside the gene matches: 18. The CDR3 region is CSARDADLAGGGLNTQYF. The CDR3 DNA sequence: TGCAGTGCTAGAGATGCGGACCTTGCGGGAGGAGGGTTAAATACGCAGTATTTT.

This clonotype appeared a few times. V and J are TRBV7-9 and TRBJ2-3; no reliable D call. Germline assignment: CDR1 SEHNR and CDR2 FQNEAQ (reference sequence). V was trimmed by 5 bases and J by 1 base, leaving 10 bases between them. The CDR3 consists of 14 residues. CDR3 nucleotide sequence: TGTGCCAGCAGCCCCCGGATTCGCACAGATACGCAGTATTTT. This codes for CASSPRIRTDTQYF.

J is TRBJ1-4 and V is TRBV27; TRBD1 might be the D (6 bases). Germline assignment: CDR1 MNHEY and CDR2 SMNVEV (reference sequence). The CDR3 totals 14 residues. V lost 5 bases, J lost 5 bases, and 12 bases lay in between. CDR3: CASSDGTLNEKLFF. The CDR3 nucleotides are TGTGCCAGCAGTGACGGGACATTGAATGAAAAACTGTTTTTT.

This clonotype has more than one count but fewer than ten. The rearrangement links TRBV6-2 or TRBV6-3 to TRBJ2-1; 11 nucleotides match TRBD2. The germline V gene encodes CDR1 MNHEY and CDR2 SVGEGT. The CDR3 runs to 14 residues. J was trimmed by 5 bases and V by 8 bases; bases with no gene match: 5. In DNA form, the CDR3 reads TGTGCCAGCGATGGGACTAGCGGTGACAATGAGCAGTTCTTC. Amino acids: CASDGTSGDNEQFF.

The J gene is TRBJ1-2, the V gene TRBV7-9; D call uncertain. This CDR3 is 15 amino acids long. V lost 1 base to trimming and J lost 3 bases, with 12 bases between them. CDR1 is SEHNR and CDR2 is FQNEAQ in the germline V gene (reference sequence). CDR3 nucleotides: TGTGCCAGCAGCTTAGGTGATTCATCTTACTATGGCTACACCTTC. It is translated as CASSLGDSSYYGYTF.

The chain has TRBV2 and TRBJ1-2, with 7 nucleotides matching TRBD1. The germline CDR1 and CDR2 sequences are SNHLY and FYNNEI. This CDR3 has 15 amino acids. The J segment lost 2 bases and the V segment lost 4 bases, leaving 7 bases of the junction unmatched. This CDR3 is CASSGRDSRNYGYTF. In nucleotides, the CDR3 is TGTGCCAGCAGTGGGAGGGACAGCCGAAACTATGGCTACACCTTC.

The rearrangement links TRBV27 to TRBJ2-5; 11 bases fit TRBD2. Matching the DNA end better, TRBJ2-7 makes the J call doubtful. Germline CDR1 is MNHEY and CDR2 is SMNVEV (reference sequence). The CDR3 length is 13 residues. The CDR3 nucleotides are TGTGCCAGCGCACTAGCGGGAGTATACGAGCAGTACTTC. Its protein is CASALAGVYEQYF.

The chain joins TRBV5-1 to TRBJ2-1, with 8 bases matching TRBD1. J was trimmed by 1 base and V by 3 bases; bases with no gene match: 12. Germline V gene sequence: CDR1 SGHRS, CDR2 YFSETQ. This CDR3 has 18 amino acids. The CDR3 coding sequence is TGCGCCAGCAGCTACAATCCCGGTGGGACAGGATCCTACAATGAGCAGTTCTTC. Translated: CASSYNPGGTGSYNEQFF.

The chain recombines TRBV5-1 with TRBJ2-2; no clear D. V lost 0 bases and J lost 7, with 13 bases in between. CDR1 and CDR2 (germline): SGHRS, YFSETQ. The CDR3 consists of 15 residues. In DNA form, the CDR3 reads TGCGCCAGCAGCTTGGCGGCGATGGGCCACGGGGAGCTGTTTTTT. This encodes CASSLAAMGHGELFF.

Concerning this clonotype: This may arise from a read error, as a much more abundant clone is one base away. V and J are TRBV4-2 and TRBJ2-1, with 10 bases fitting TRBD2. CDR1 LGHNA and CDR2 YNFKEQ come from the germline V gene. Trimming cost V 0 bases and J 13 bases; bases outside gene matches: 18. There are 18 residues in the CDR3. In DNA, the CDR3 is TGTGCCAGCAGCCAAGATACGACTAGCGGGCTCCTAGGGGAGACCCAGTTCTTC. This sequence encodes CASSQDTTSGLLGETQFF.

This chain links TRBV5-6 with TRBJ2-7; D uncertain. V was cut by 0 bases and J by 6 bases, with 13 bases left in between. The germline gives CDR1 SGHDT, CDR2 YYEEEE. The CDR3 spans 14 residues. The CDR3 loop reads CASSLDQEWAEQYF. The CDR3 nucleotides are TGTGCCAGCAGCTTGGATCAGGAGTGGGCCGAGCAGTACTTC.

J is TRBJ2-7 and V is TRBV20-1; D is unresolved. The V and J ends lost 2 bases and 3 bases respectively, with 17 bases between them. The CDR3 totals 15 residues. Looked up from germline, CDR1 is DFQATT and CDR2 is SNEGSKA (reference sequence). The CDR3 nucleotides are TGCAGTGCTAGAAACTTATTAAAATCTATCTACGAGCAGTACTTC. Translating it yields CSARNLLKSIYEQYF.

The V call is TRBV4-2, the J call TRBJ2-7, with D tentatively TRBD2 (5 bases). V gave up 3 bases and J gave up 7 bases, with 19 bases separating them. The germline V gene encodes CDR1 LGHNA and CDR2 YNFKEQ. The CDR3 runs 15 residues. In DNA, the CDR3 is TGTGCCAGCAGCCAGACGAGCGGAAAATCGTGGGAGCAGTACTTC. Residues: CASSQTSGKSWEQYF.

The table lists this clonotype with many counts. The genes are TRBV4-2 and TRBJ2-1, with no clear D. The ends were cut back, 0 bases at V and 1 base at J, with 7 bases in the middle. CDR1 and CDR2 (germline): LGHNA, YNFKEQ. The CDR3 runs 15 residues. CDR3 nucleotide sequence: TGTGCCAGCAGCCAAGATGCGAGTTCCTACAATGAGCAGTTCTTC. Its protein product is CASSQDASSYNEQFF.